These T cell receptor beta chains were read from a single sample in a study of cytomegalovirus exposure and HLA in healthy donors. Method: immunoSEQ multiplex PCR; TCRdb's copy keeps in-frame clones and lacks some. The sample lists roughly 69,000 clones, almost 75% occurring once. The sample was PBMCs. The receptors originated from a man between 50 and 59 years old in good health and CMV-seronegative. The CDR3 runs from the conserved cysteine through the conserved F or W. D genes are given only for firm matches. A clone size is listed for some rows: how often the clone was seen (once, few, many), or a class if it is expanded.

clone_size: NA
v_call: TRBV5-1
d_call: NA
j_call: TRBJ1-2
cdr3_aa: CASSLSPPQDYGYTF
cdr3_nt: TGCGCCAGCAGCTTGTCTCCTCCACAAGACTATGGCTACACCTTC

clone_size: NA
v_call: TRBV5-1
d_call: NA
j_call: TRBJ2-3
cdr3_aa: CASSLDGGSDTQYF
cdr3_nt: TGCGCCAGCAGCTTAGACGGGGGATCAGATACGCAGTATTTT

clone_size: once
v_call: TRBV5-6
d_call: TRBD1
j_call: TRBJ1-5
cdr3_aa: CASSLSGTGDGPQHF
cdr3_nt: TGTGCCAGCAGCTTGAGCGGGACAGGGGACGGGCCCCAGCATTTT

clone_size: NA
v_call: TRBV6-5
d_call: TRBD1
j_call: TRBJ1-4
cdr3_aa: CASSYTGTGDEKLFF
cdr3_nt: TGTGCCAGCAGTTACACCGGGACAGGGGACGAAAAACTGTTTTTT

clone_size: NA
v_call: TRBV19
d_call: NA
j_call: TRBJ2-2
cdr3_aa: CASSIPRGADTGELFF
cdr3_nt: TGTGCCAGTAGTATACCCCGCGGGGCCGACACCGGGGAGCTGTTTTTT

clone_size: NA
v_call: TRBV30
d_call: TRBD1
j_call: TRBJ2-4
cdr3_aa: CAAHDRVKAKNIQYF
cdr3_nt: TGTGCCGCCCACGACAGGGTGAAAGCCAAAAACATTCAGTACTTC

clone_size: NA
v_call: TRBV29-1
d_call: TRBD2
j_call: TRBJ2-7
cdr3_aa: CSALPSGASSYEQYF
cdr3_nt: TGCAGCGCCCTGCCTAGCGGGGCAAGCTCCTACGAGCAGTACTTC

clone_size: NA
v_call: TRBV7-3
d_call: TRBD2
j_call: TRBJ2-5
cdr3_aa: CASSLNPGGARWETQYF
cdr3_nt: TGTGCCAGCAGCCTCAATCCCGGGGGGGCTAGGTGGGAGACCCAGTACTTC

clone_size: once
v_call: TRBV7-8
d_call: NA
j_call: TRBJ1-4
cdr3_aa: CASSQQPRTAFNEKLFF
cdr3_nt: TGTGCCAGCAGCCAACAGCCTCGGACAGCATTTAATGAAAAACTGTTTTTT

clone_size: NA
v_call: TRBV15
d_call: TRBD1
j_call: TRBJ2-1
cdr3_aa: CATSKPSDRVNEQFF
cdr3_nt: TGTGCCACCAGTAAACCCTCGGACAGGGTCAATGAGCAGTTCTTC

clone_size: NA
v_call: TRBV15
d_call: TRBD1
j_call: TRBJ2-1
cdr3_aa: CATAFQGQGSNEQFF
cdr3_nt: TGTGCCACCGCCTTTCAGGGACAGGGGAGCAATGAGCAGTTCTTC

clone_size: few
v_call: TRBV18
d_call: NA
j_call: TRBJ2-7
cdr3_aa: CASSPETLPYEQYF
cdr3_nt: TGTGCCAGCTCACCAGAGACTCTTCCCTACGAGCAGTACTTC

clone_size: few
v_call: TRBV5-1
d_call: NA
j_call: TRBJ2-3
cdr3_aa: CASSLIGVTDTQYF
cdr3_nt: TGCGCCAGCAGCTTGATCGGGGTCACAGATACGCAGTATTTT

clone_size: NA
v_call: TRBV11-3
d_call: NA
j_call: TRBJ1-5
cdr3_aa: CASNRGAQPQHF
cdr3_nt: TGTGCCAGCAATCGGGGGGCGCAGCCCCAGCATTTT

clone_size: once
v_call: TRBV4-1
d_call: NA
j_call: TRBJ1-1
cdr3_aa: CASSHSRTEAFF
cdr3_nt: TGCGCCAGCAGCCATTCCAGAACTGAAGCTTTCTTT

clone_size: NA
v_call: TRBV4-1
d_call: NA
j_call: TRBJ2-3
cdr3_aa: CASSQGPGYKDTQYF
cdr3_nt: TGCGCCAGCAGCCAAGGGCCGGGGTACAAAGATACGCAGTATTTT

clone_size: NA
v_call: TRBV9
d_call: TRBD1
j_call: TRBJ2-6
cdr3_aa: CASSASLGQGASGANVLTF
cdr3_nt: TGTGCCAGCAGCGCGTCACTAGGACAGGGGGCGAGTGGGGCCAACGTCCTGACTTTC

clone_size: NA
v_call: TRBV6-5
d_call: TRBD1
j_call: TRBJ2-7
cdr3_aa: CASSYGTGGPDEQYF
cdr3_nt: TGTGCCAGCAGTTACGGGACAGGGGGCCCGGACGAGCAGTACTTC

clone_size: NA
v_call: TRBV11-2
d_call: NA
j_call: TRBJ1-1
cdr3_aa: CASSRLGTEAFF
cdr3_nt: TGTGCCAGCAGCCGACTTGGTACTGAAGCTTTCTTT

clone_size: NA
v_call: TRBV7-9
d_call: NA
j_call: TRBJ2-7
cdr3_aa: CASSSRLSSQGYEQYF
cdr3_nt: TGTGCCAGCAGCTCCCGACTTTCATCACAGGGCTACGAGCAGTACTTC

clone_size: once
v_call: TRBV12-5
d_call: TRBD1
j_call: TRBJ1-2
cdr3_aa: CASGSGQGGNGYTF
cdr3_nt: TGTGCTAGTGGTTCGGGACAGGGGGGAAATGGCTACACCTTC

clone_size: NA
v_call: TRBV29-1
d_call: TRBD1
j_call: TRBJ1-1
cdr3_aa: CSVWGGWDRGRNTEAFF
cdr3_nt: TGCAGCGTTTGGGGAGGTTGGGACAGGGGAAGGAACACTGAAGCTTTCTTT

clone_size: NA
v_call: TRBV6-1
d_call: TRBD1
j_call: TRBJ1-3
cdr3_aa: CASSATGQGVTNTIYF
cdr3_nt: TGTGCCAGCAGTGCCACGGGACAGGGGGTAACAAACACCATATATTTT

clone_size: NA
v_call: TRBV4-1
d_call: NA
j_call: TRBJ1-2
cdr3_aa: CASSQDPTGYGYTF
cdr3_nt: TGCGCCAGCAGCCAAGACCCGACGGGCTATGGCTACACCTTC

clone_size: NA
v_call: TRBV7-3
d_call: NA
j_call: TRBJ2-7
cdr3_aa: CASSPTPGGHEQYF
cdr3_nt: TGTGCCAGCAGCCCCACCCCCGGAGGGCACGAGCAGTACTTC

clone_size: once
v_call: TRBV19
d_call: NA
j_call: TRBJ1-1
cdr3_aa: CASVLGVMNTEAFF
cdr3_nt: TGTGCCAGTGTTTTGGGAGTGATGAACACTGAAGCTTTCTTT

clone_size: NA
v_call: TRBV5-5
d_call: TRBD2
j_call: TRBJ2-7
cdr3_aa: CASSSAGLAGPYEQYF
cdr3_nt: TGTGCCAGCAGCTCCGCCGGACTAGCGGGGCCCTACGAGCAGTACTTC

clone_size: NA
v_call: TRBV7-6
d_call: NA
j_call: TRBJ1-4
cdr3_aa: CASSLKEGEKLFF
cdr3_nt: TGTGCCAGCAGCCTCAAGGAGGGTGAAAAACTGTTTTTT

clone_size: NA
v_call: TRBV5-4
d_call: NA
j_call: TRBJ1-6
cdr3_aa: CASRPGQGGSPLHF
cdr3_nt: TGTGCCAGCAGACCCGGACAAGGGGGTTCACCCCTCCACTTT

clone_size: NA
v_call: TRBV5-1
d_call: TRBD2
j_call: TRBJ2-1
cdr3_aa: CASSWTSGGAYNEQFF
cdr3_nt: TGCGCCAGCAGCTGGACTAGCGGGGGGGCCTACAATGAGCAGTTCTTC

clone_size: NA
v_call: TRBV7-6
d_call: NA
j_call: TRBJ1-6
cdr3_aa: CASGAGYNSPLHF
cdr3_nt: TGTGCCAGCGGGGCAGGGTATAATTCACCCCTCCACTTT

clone_size: NA
v_call: TRBV18
d_call: TRBD1
j_call: TRBJ2-4
cdr3_aa: CASSATGTSAKNIQYF
cdr3_nt: TGTGCCAGCTCCGCGACAGGGACATCAGCCAAAAACATTCAGTACTTC

clone_size: NA
v_call: TRBV5-4
d_call: TRBD1
j_call: TRBJ2-3
cdr3_aa: CASSALKGTGGVDTQYF
cdr3_nt: TGTGCCAGCAGCGCTCTCAAGGGGACAGGGGGCGTTGATACGCAGTATTTT

clone_size: few
v_call: TRBV7-6
d_call: TRBD1
j_call: TRBJ2-1
cdr3_aa: CASSLAVTGGAYNEQFF
cdr3_nt: TGTGCCAGCAGCTTAGCAGTGACAGGGGGGGCCTACAATGAGCAGTTCTTC

clone_size: NA
v_call: TRBV16
d_call: NA
j_call: TRBJ1-6
cdr3_aa: CASSQVGTGGSPLHF
cdr3_nt: TGTGCCAGCAGCCAAGTCGGTACGGGCGGGTCACCCCTCCACTTT

clone_size: NA
v_call: TRBV7-8
d_call: TRBD1
j_call: TRBJ1-6
cdr3_aa: CASSLGFGTGNYSPLHF
cdr3_nt: TGTGCCAGCAGCTTAGGTTTTGGGACAGGGAATTATTCACCCCTCCACTTT

clone_size: few
v_call: TRBV2
d_call: TRBD1
j_call: TRBJ1-1
cdr3_aa: CASSLDRANTEAFF
cdr3_nt: TGTGCCAGCAGTTTGGACAGGGCAAACACTGAAGCTTTCTTT

clone_size: NA
v_call: TRBV2
d_call: TRBD1
j_call: TRBJ1-5
cdr3_aa: CASTSGQANQPQHF
cdr3_nt: TGTGCCAGCACATCGGGACAGGCTAATCAGCCCCAGCATTTT

clone_size: once
v_call: TRBV20-1
d_call: NA
j_call: TRBJ2-3
cdr3_aa: CSATGTDTQYF
cdr3_nt: TGCAGTGCTACGGGGACAGATACGCAGTATTTT

clone_size: NA
v_call: TRBV30
d_call: TRBD1
j_call: TRBJ1-2
cdr3_aa: CAWTTGTGLLYGYTF
cdr3_nt: TGTGCCTGGACCACCGGGACAGGGCTACTTTATGGCTACACCTTC

clone_size: few
v_call: TRBV28
d_call: NA
j_call: TRBJ1-5
cdr3_aa: CASSPPGNQPQHF
cdr3_nt: TGTGCCAGCAGTCCCCCGGGCAATCAGCCCCAGCATTTT

clone_size: few
v_call: TRBV4-1
d_call: NA
j_call: TRBJ1-4
cdr3_aa: CASSPLGGFGEKLFF
cdr3_nt: TGCGCCAGCAGCCCATTAGGAGGTTTCGGTGAAAAACTGTTTTTT

clone_size: few
v_call: TRBV14
d_call: NA
j_call: TRBJ1-4
cdr3_aa: CASSPFPPPGATNEKLFF
cdr3_nt: TGTGCCAGCAGCCCCTTCCCCCCCCCAGGCGCTACTAATGAAAAACTGTTTTTT

clone_size: NA
v_call: TRBV9
d_call: TRBD1
j_call: TRBJ2-7
cdr3_aa: CASSVAGQGVSYEQYF
cdr3_nt: TGTGCCAGCAGCGTAGCGGGACAGGGGGTCTCCTACGAGCAGTACTTC

clone_size: NA
v_call: TRBV30
d_call: TRBD1
j_call: TRBJ2-7
cdr3_aa: CATSGWGQGSYEQYF
cdr3_nt: TGTGCCACCTCCGGGTGGGGACAGGGGTCGTACGAGCAGTACTTC

clone_size: NA
v_call: TRBV9
d_call: NA
j_call: TRBJ2-5
cdr3_aa: CASSVQAYPEETQYF
cdr3_nt: TGTGCCAGCAGCGTTCAGGCGTACCCAGAGGAGACCCAGTACTTC

clone_size: few
v_call: TRBV19
d_call: TRBD1
j_call: TRBJ1-1
cdr3_aa: CASIPDRVRTEAFF
cdr3_nt: TGTGCCAGTATTCCGGACAGGGTGAGAACTGAAGCTTTCTTT

clone_size: once
v_call: TRBV11-2
d_call: NA
j_call: TRBJ2-7
cdr3_aa: CASSLEAESSYEQYF
cdr3_nt: TGTGCCAGCAGCTTAGAAGCCGAGAGCTCCTACGAGCAGTACTTC

clone_size: NA
v_call: TRBV10-3
d_call: NA
j_call: TRBJ2-2
cdr3_aa: CAISETPGSGELFF
cdr3_nt: TGTGCCATCAGTGAGACACCAGGGTCCGGGGAGCTGTTTTTT

clone_size: NA
v_call: TRBV10-3
d_call: TRBD2
j_call: TRBJ2-7
cdr3_aa: CASTSGGSEQYF
cdr3_nt: TGTGCCTCGACTAGCGGGGGGAGCGAGCAGTACTTC

clone_size: few
v_call: TRBV5-4
d_call: NA
j_call: TRBJ2-7
cdr3_aa: CASSFAGVDSYEQYF
cdr3_nt: TGTGCCAGCAGCTTCGCAGGGGTGGACTCCTACGAGCAGTACTTC

clone_size: NA
v_call: TRBV30
d_call: NA
j_call: TRBJ1-3
cdr3_aa: CACYQWGVGNTIYF
cdr3_nt: TGTGCCTGCTATCAATGGGGGGTTGGAAACACCATATATTTT

clone_size: NA
v_call: TRBV7-2
d_call: NA
j_call: TRBJ2-7
cdr3_aa: CASSSRGLNPTYEQYF
cdr3_nt: TGTGCCAGCAGCTCCAGGGGCCTGAACCCCACTTACGAGCAGTACTTC

clone_size: few
v_call: TRBV27
d_call: NA
j_call: TRBJ2-7
cdr3_aa: CASSSRQAEQYF
cdr3_nt: TGTGCCAGCAGTTCACGACAGGCCGAGCAGTACTTC

clone_size: once
v_call: TRBV9
d_call: TRBD2
j_call: TRBJ2-1
cdr3_aa: CASALANYNEQFF
cdr3_nt: TGTGCCAGCGCACTAGCGAACTACAATGAGCAGTTCTTC